This T cell receptor (beta chain) appears in the sequencing data of a study of blood T cells in healthy people across ages. This clonotype was seen repeatedly, ten times or more. The CDR3 runs 17 residues. V gave up 8 bases and J gave up 8 bases; unmatched junction bases: 15. Next came a second PCR, run for about 7 to 11 cycles, which used a sample-barcoded 5' primer along with a J-beta primer mix. TCRdb itself ran the 5' RACE reads through MiXCR, one entry per CDR3 protein. The table shows approximately 290,000 distinct CDR3 sequences, with 25% to 30% occurring only once. This receptor was obtained from a woman aged 65 to 85 in good health. The genes are TRBV12-3 or TRBV12-4 and TRBJ1-4; 12 positions agree with TRBD1. The sequencing input was blood. The CDR3 DNA reads as TGTGCCAGCGGAACCGGGACAGGGGGCTCTTTGGGCGAAAAACTGTTTTTT. This translates into CASGTGTGGSLGEKLFF.